A single sample is the source of the 13 T cell receptor beta chains below, sequenced in a study of T cells in Graves' hyperthyroidism and ophthalmopathy. From RNA transcripts, TCR beta CDR3 regions were amplified. The primer set for the first-round RT-PCR of the TCR CDR3 was HTBI. TCRdb re-analysed the multiplex PCR reads in MiXCR, keeping a single row per CDR3 protein. This table holds approximately 640,000 distinct CDR3 sequences, roughly a sixth found once. Sequencing was carried out using blood. These receptors were obtained from a man aged 45-65 years with Graves' hyperthyroidism.

The chain couples TRBV5-8 to TRBJ2-7; 12 nucleotides agree with TRBD1. Trimming took 0 bases from V and 3 from J; bases not matched to a gene: 4. The length of the CDR3 is 16 residues. Germline V gene data show CDR1 as SGHTS and CDR2 as YDEGEE. In DNA form, the CDR3 reads TGTGCCAGCAGCTTGGAGGGGACAGGGGGCTTCTACGAGCAGTACTTC. Translating it yields CASSLEGTGGFYEQYF.

The table lists this clonotype with a few counts. This chain joins TRBV3-1 and TRBJ2-6; D remains unclear. Per germline, CDR1 LGHDT and CDR2 YNNKEL (reference sequence). This CDR3 is 16 amino acids long. V lost 4 bases, J lost 0 bases, and 10 bases lay in between. CDR3 sequence reads: CASSPHPASGANVLTF. The DNA of the CDR3 is TGTGCCAGCAGCCCCCACCCTGCCTCTGGGGCCAACGTCCTGACTTTC. The full variable domain, in which reference TRBV3-1 and TRBJ2-6 provide the parts outside the CDR3, is DTAVSQTPKYLVTQMGNDKSIKCEQNLGHDTMYWYKQDSKKFLKIMFSYNNKELIINETVPNRFSPKSPDKAHLNLHINSLELGDSAVYFCASSPHPASGANVLTFGAGSRLTVL.

This clonotype was seen just once. A much more abundant neighbour one base away suggests this may be a read error. The chain carries TRBV12-3 or TRBV12-4 and TRBJ1-3; no clear D gene. The ends were cut back, 6 bases at V and 4 bases at J, with 16 bases in the middle. There are 15 residues in the CDR3. CDR3 loop: CASSPPVQRGNTIYF. Here the CDR3 DNA reads TGTGCCAGCAGCCCCCCCGTCCAACGCGGAAACACCATATATTTT.

This clonotype was recorded many times. The chain uses TRBV5-1 and TRBJ1-1; tentatively, D is TRBD1 (5 bases). The CDR3 runs to 14 residues. Per germline, CDR1 SGHRS and CDR2 YFSETQ. Trimming took 9 bases from V and 4 from J, leaving 19 bases between them. CDR3 protein: CATRDDPSATEAFF. The CDR3 bases are TGCGCCACAAGGGACGACCCCTCGGCCACTGAAGCTTTCTTT. Filled out from reference TRBV5-1 and TRBJ1-1, the complete variable domain reads KAGVTQTPRYLIKTRGQQVTLSCSPISGHRSVSWYQQTPGQGLQFLFEYFSETQRNKGNFPGRFSGRQFSNSRSEMNVSTLELGDSALYLCATRDDPSATEAFFGQGTRLTVV.

Turning to this clonotype: Being one base from a much bigger clone, this may be a read error. The chain links TRBV30 to TRBJ2-7; D call uncertain. The CDR3 sequence is 13 residues long. The V end lost 5 bases, the J end lost 2 bases, and 13 bases lay between the germline ends. CDR1 and CDR2 from the germline V gene are GTSNPN and SVGIG (reference sequence). The CDR3 nucleotides read TGTGCCTGGGCGAAAGCGAATCCCTACGAGCAGTACTTC. Amino acid sequence: CAWAKANPYEQYF.

In its sample, this clonotype was seen many times. The V call is TRBV9, the J call TRBJ2-3; D is tentatively TRBD1 or TRBD2 (5 bases each). With 5 bases removed from V and 0 bases from J, the gap between germline ends came to 13 bases. Germline V CDR1 and CDR2: SGDLS, YYNGEE. The CDR3 has 15 residues. In DNA form, the CDR3 reads TGTGCCAGCAGGGTGGGGCTAGCTAGCACAGATACGCAGTATTTT. As protein: CASRVGLASTDTQYF.

The sample holds many counts of this clonotype. The J gene is TRBJ2-2, the V gene TRBV7-8, with 11 nucleotides matching TRBD2. The germline CDR1 and CDR2 sequences are SGHVS and FQNEAQ. The CDR3 is 15 residues long. V trimming: 5 bases; J trimming: 6 bases; junction bases outside the gene matches: 5. CDR3 DNA: TGTGCCAGCAGCGGCTCTAGCGGGAGGCCCGGGGAGCTGTTTTTT. It yields the protein CASSGSSGRPGELFF.

This clonotype has at least ten counts. V gene TRBV6-2 or TRBV6-3 combines with J gene TRBJ2-3; D is tentatively TRBD1 or TRBD2 (5 bases each). Germline assignment: CDR1 MNHEY and CDR2 SVGEGT. The V end was cut by 0 bases, the J end by 4 bases, with 11 bases between. The CDR3 sequence is 15 residues long. The CDR3: CASSYSRGRPDTQYF. The CDR3 DNA follows: TGTGCCAGCAGTTACTCGAGGGGACGGCCAGATACGCAGTATTTT.

This clonotype appeared many times. An end of the junction does not agree with germline; a read error may underlie this. V usage is TRBV12-3 or TRBV12-4 and J usage is TRBJ2-5; a possible D gene is TRBD2 (7 bases). The CDR3 length is 14 residues. The CDR3 DNA follows: TGTGCCAGCGGTTTAGGGGGGAGGGGAGAGACCCAGTACTTC. Translating it yields CASGLGGRGETQYF.

This clonotype showed up many times. The chain is built from TRBV28 and TRBJ2-1; D remains unclear. The V gene lost 3 bases and the J gene lost 6 bases, with 6 bases spanning the gap. In germline, CDR1 is MDHEN, CDR2 SYDVKM. The CDR3 has 12 residues. CDR3 region: CASSFGFNEQFF. The CDR3 DNA is TGTGCCAGCAGTTTCGGTTTCAATGAGCAGTTCTTC. Complete variable domain (other parts from reference TRBV28 and TRBJ2-1): DVKVTQSSRYLVKRTGEKVFLECVQDMDHENMFWYRQDPGLGLRLIYFSYDVKMKEKGDIPEGYSVSREKKERFSLILESASTNQTSMYLCASSFGFNEQFFGPGTRLTVL.

This clonotype was seen a handful of times. V is TRBV3-1 and J is TRBJ2-2, with TRBD1 matching 10 bases. This CDR3 has 20 amino acids. The ends lost 0 bases at V and 4 bases at J; junction bases unmatched: 14. Germline CDR1 is LGHDT and CDR2 is YNNKEL (reference sequence). CDR3 DNA: TGTGCCAGCAGCCAAGACCCCTCGGGACAGGGGACCCTTGGCACCGGGGAGCTGTTTTTT. Its translation is CASSQDPSGQGTLGTGELFF.

This clonotype was seen at least ten times. The gene calls are TRBV28 and TRBJ2-3; 8 bases are shared with TRBD2. Looked up from germline, CDR1 is MDHEN and CDR2 is SYDVKM. The CDR3 loop spans 16 amino acids. V dropped 1 base and J dropped 0; count of bases not matched to a gene: 3. In DNA, the CDR3 is TGTGCCAGCAGTTTATTAGGACTAGCCAGCACAGATACGCAGTATTTT. Residues: CASSLLGLASTDTQYF. The full variable domain, in which reference TRBV28 and TRBJ2-3 provide the parts outside the CDR3, is DVKVTQSSRYLVKRTGEKVFLECVQDMDHENMFWYRQDPGLGLRLIYFSYDVKMKEKGDIPEGYSVSREKKERFSLILESASTNQTSMYLCASSLLGLASTDTQYFGPGTRLTVL.

A word on this clonotype: The germline gene is not matched at one end of the junction; a read error may be the cause. V gene TRBV4-1 combines with J gene TRBJ2-7, with D possibly being TRBD1 or TRBD2 (5 bases each). The CDR3 extends over 14 amino acids. Per the germline V gene, CDR1 is MGHRA and CDR2 is YSYEKL. CDR3 nucleotide sequence: TGCGCCAGCCGCCAAGATCGAATGGGACACGAGCAGTACTTC. Residues: CASRQDRMGHEQYF.